This T cell receptor beta chain was recovered during a study of human T cells and chemical hapten exposure. The study, taken as a whole, reports: Patch test score showed a positive correlation with PT1 expanded TCR counts.

Noted time point: patch test 1, 2 weeks after DPC sensitization. Treatment defined: therapeutic diphenylcyclopropenone sensitization with weekly scalp DPC. This clonotype was seen a few times. Its antigen is unidentified. TCRdb re-analysed the RACE reads in MiXCR, keeping a single row per CDR3 protein. The repertoire holds just under 350,000 distinct CDR3 sequences, with around 7% as singletons. Sequencing was performed on whole blood, taken in connection with sensitization to the hapten diphenylcyclopropenone (DPC). The sequence came from a woman aged 18-35 years with alopecia areata. Some clones in this sample may be carry-over from other donors' samples.

CDR3 loop: CASRVGPYNQPQHF. The CDR3 DNA is TGCGCCAGCAGGGTCGGGCCTTACAATCAGCCCCAGCATTTT. This rearrangement joins TRBV5-1 to TRBJ1-5; D gene unclear. Trimming shortened V by 5 bases and J by 3 bases, and 12 bases separated the two germline ends. The germline V gene has CDR1 SGHRS and CDR2 YFSETQ. There are 14 residues in the CDR3.